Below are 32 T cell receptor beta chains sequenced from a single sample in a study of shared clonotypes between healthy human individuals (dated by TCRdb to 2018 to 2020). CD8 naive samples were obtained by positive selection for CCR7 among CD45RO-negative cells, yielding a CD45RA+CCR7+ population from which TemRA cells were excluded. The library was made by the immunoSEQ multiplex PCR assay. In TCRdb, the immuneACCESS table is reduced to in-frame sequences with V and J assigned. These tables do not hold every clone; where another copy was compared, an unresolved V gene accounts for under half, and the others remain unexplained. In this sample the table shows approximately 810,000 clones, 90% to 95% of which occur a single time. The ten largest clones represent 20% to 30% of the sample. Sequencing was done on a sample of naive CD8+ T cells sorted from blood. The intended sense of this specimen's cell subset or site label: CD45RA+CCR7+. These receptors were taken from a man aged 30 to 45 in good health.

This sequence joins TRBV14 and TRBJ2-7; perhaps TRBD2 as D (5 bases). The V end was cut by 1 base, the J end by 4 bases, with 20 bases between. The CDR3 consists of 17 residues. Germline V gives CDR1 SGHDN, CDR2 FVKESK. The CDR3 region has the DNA TGTGCCAGCAGCCAAGCAATCCGGGGAACCCCGGGTTACGAGCAGTACTTC. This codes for CASSQAIRGTPGYEQYF.

CDR3 loop: CASKIRTSSYEQYF. DNA for the CDR3: TGTGCCAGCAAGATCCGGACTAGCAGCTACGAGCAGTACTTC. The rearrangement uses TRBV6-5 and TRBJ2-7, with 8 bases aligning to TRBD2. Germline assignment: CDR1 MNHEY and CDR2 SVGAGI. J lost 3 bases, V lost 7 bases, and 8 bases had no gene match. The CDR3 is 14 residues long.

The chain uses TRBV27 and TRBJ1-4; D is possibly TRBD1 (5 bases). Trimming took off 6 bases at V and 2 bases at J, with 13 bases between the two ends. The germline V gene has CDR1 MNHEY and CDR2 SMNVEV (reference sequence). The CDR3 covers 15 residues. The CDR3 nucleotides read TGTGCCAGCAGAAACATCGGGGGGACTAATGAAAAACTGTTTTTT. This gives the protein CASRNIGGTNEKLFF.

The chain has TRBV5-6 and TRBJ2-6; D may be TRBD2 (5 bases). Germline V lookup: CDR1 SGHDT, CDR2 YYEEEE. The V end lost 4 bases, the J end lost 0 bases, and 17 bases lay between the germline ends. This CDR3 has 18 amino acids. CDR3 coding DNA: TGTGCCAGCAGCCTTGTGACTACTGGGGACTCTGGGGCCAACGTCCTGACTTTC. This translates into CASSLVTTGDSGANVLTF.

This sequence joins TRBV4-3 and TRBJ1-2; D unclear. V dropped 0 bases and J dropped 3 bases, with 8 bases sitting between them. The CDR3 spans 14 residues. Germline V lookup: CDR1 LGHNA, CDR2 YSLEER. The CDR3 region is CASSQERGDYGYTF. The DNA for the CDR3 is TGCGCCAGCAGCCAAGAGCGTGGGGACTATGGCTACACCTTC.

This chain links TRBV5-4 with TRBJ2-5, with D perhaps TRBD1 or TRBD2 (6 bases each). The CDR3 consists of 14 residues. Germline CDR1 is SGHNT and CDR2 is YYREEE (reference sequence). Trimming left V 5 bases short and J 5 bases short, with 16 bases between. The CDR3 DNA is TGTGCCAGCAGGGAGGGGACGGGGGCGGAGACCCAGTACTTC. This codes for CASREGTGAETQYF.

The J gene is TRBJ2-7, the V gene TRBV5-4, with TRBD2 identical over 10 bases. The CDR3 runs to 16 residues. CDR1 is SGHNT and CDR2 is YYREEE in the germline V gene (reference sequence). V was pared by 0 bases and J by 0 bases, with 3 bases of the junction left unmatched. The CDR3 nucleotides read TGTGCCAGCAGCTTGGGCACTAGCGGGACCTCCTACGAGCAGTACTTC. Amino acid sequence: CASSLGTSGTSYEQYF.

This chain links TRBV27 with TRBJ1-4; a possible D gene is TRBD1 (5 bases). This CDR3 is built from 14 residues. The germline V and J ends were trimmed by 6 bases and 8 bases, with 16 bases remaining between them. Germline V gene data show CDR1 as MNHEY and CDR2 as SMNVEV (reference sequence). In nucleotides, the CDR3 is TGTGCCAGCAGCCACCGACAGTCCCCGGAAAAACTGTTTTTT. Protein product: CASSHRQSPEKLFF.

The DNA of the CDR3 is TGTGCCAGCAGCTTAAGTGTTTCCTACGAGCAGTACTTC. This gives the protein CASSLSVSYEQYF. The chain uses TRBV7-6 and TRBJ2-7; no clear D. Germline loops: CDR1 SGHVS, CDR2 FNYEAQ. Trimming pared 2 bases from V and 1 base from J, leaving 6 bases between. The length of the CDR3 is 13 residues.

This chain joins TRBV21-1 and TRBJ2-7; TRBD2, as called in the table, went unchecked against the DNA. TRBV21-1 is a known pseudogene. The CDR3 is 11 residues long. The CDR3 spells CASSILLEQYF. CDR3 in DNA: TGTGCCAGCAGCATCTTGCTAGAGCAGTACTTC.

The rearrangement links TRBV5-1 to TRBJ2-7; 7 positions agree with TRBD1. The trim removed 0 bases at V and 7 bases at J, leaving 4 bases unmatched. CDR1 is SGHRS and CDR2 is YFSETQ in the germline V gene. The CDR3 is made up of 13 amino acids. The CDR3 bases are TGCGCCAGCAGCTTGGGGACAGGTTGGGAGCAGTACTTC. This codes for CASSLGTGWEQYF.

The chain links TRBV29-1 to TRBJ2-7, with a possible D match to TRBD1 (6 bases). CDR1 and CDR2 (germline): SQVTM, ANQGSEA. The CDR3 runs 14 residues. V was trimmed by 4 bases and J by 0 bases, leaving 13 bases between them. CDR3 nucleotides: TGCAGCGTTGCTGACAGGCCGTCCTCCTACGAGCAGTACTTC. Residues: CSVADRPSSYEQYF.

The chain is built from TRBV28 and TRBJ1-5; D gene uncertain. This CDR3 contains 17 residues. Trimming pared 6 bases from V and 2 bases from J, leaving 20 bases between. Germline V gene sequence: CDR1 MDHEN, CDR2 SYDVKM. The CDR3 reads CASSSTERHWGNQPQHF. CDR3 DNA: TGTGCCAGCAGCTCCACAGAGCGTCATTGGGGCAATCAGCCCCAGCATTTT.

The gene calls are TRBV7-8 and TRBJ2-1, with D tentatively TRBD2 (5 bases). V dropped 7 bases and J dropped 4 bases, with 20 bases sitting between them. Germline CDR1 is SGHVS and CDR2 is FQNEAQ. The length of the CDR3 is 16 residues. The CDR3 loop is CASIFREASLYNEQFF. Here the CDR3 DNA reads TGTGCCAGCATCTTCCGCGAGGCTAGCCTATACAATGAGCAGTTCTTC. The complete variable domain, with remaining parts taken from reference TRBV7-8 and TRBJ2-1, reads GAGVSQSPRYKVAKRGQDVALRCDPISGHVSLFWYQQALGQGPEFLTYFQNEAQLDKSGLPSDRFFAERPEGSVSTLKIQRTQQEDSAVYLCASIFREASLYNEQFFGPGTRLTVL.

The CDR3 nucleotides read TGCGCCAGCAGTGAAAACGGGTTCCCGCCAATAGCCAAAAACATTCAGTACTTC. Its protein product is CASSENGFPPIAKNIQYF. The chain has TRBV10-2 and TRBJ2-4; D remains unclear. Deletions cut 3 bases from V and 0 bases from J, with 18 bases between. Germline-derived CDR1 and CDR2 are WSHSY and SAAADI. The CDR3 is 18 residues long.

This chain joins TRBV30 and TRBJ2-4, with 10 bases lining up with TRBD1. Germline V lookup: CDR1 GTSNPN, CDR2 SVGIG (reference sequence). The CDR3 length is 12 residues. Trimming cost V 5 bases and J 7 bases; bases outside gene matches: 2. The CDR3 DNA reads TGTGCCTGGGGACAGGGGGGCAACATTCAGTACTTC. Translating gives CAWGQGGNIQYF.

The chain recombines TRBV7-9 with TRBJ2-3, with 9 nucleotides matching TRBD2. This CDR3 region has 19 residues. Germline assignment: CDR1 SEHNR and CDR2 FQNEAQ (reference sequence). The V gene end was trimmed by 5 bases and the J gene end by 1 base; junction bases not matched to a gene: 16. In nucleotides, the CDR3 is TGTGCCAGCAGCACTAACGTCCCGGGTAGCGGGAGAGGCACAGATACGCAGTATTTT. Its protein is CASSTNVPGSGRGTDTQYF. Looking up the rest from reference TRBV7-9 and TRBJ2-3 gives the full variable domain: DTGVSQNPRHKITKRGQNVTFRCDPISEHNRLYWYRQTLGQGPEFLTYFQNEAQLEKSRLLSDRFSAERPKGSFSTLEIQRTEQGDSAMYLCASSTNVPGSGRGTDTQYFGPGTRLTVL.

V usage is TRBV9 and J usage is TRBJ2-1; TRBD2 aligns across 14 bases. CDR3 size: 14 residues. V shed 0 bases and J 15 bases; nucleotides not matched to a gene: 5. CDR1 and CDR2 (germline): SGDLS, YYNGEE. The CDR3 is CASSVAGTSGRRFF. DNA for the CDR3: TGTGCCAGCAGCGTAGCTGGGACTAGCGGGAGAAGGTTCTTC. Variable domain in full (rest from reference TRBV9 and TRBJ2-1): DSGVTQTPKHLITATGQRVTLRCSPRSGDLSVYWYQQSLDQGLQFLIQYYNGEERAKGNILERFSAQQFPDLHSELNLSSLELGDSALYFCASSVAGTSGRRFFGPGTRLTVL.

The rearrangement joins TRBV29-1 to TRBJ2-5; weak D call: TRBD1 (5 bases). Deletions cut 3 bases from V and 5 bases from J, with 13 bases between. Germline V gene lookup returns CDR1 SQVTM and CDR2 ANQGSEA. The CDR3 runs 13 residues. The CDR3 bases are TGCAGCGTTGATGCAGGGCTCGAGGAGACCCAGTACTTC. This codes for CSVDAGLEETQYF.

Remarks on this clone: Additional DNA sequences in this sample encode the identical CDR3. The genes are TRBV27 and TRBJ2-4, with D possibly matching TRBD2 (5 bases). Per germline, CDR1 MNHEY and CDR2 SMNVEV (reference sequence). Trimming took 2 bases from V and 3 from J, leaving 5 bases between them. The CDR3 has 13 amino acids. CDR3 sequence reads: CASSLGGKNIQYF. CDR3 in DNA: TGTGCCAGCAGTTTAGGAGGCAAAAACATTCAGTACTTC.

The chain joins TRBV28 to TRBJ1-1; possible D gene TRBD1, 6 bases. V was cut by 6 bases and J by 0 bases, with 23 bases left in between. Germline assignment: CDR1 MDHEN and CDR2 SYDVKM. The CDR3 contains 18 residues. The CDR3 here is CASRAAAGVTFMNTEAFF. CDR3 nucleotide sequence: TGTGCCAGCAGAGCCGCCGCAGGGGTTACTTTCATGAACACTGAAGCTTTCTTT.

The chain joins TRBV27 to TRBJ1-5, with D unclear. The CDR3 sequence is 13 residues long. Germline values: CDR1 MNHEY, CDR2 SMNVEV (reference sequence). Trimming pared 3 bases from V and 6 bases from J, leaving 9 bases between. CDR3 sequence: CASSFFSGQPQHF. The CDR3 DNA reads TGTGCCAGCAGTTTTTTTTCCGGTCAGCCCCAGCATTTT.

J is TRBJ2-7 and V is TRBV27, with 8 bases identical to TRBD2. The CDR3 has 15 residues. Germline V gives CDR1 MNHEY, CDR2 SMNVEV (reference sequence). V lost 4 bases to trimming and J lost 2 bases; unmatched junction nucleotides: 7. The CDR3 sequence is CASSYGGGYPYEQYF. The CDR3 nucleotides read TGTGCCAGCAGTTATGGCGGGGGGTATCCCTACGAGCAGTACTTC.

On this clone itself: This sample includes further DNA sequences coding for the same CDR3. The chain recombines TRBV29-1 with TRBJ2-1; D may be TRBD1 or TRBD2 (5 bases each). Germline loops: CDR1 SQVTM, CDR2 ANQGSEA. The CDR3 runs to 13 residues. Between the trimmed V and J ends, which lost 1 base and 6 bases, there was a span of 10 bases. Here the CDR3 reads CSVEGGSGNEQFF. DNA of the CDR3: TGCAGCGTTGAAGGGGGGAGCGGCAATGAGCAGTTCTTC.

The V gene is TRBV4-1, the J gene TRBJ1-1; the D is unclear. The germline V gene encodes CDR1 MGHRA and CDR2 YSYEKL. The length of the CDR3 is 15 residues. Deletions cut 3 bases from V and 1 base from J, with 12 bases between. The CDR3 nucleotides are TGCGCCAGCAGCCACTCGGATTCTAAGAACACTGAAGCTTTCTTT. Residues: CASSHSDSKNTEAFF.

CDR3 coding DNA: TGCAGCGTTGTACAGGGGGAAACCTACGAGCAGTACTTC. It codes for CSVVQGETYEQYF. The rearrangement links TRBV29-1 to TRBJ2-7, with 8 bases identical to TRBD1. The J segment lost 2 bases and the V segment lost 4 bases, leaving 4 bases of the junction unmatched. This CDR3 spans 13 amino acids. Germline CDR1 is SQVTM and CDR2 is ANQGSEA.

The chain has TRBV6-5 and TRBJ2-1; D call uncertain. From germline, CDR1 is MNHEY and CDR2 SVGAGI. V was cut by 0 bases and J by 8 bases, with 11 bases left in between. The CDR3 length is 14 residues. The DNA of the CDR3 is TGTGCCAGCAGTTACTCGAAGGGAAGGCATGAGCAGTTCTTC. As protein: CASSYSKGRHEQFF.

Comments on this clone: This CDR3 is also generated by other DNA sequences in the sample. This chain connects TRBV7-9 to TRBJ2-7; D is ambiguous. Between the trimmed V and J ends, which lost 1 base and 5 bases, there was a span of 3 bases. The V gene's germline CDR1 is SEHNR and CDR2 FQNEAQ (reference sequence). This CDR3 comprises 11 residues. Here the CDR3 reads CASSLGNEQYF. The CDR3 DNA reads TGTGCCAGCAGCTTAGGGAACGAGCAGTACTTC.

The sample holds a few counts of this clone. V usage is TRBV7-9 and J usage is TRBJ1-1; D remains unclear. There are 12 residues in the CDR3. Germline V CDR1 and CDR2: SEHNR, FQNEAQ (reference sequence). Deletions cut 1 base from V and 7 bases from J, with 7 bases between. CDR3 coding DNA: TGTGCCAGCAGCTTAGTGGAGAGTGAAGCTTTCTTT. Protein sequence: CASSLVESEAFF.

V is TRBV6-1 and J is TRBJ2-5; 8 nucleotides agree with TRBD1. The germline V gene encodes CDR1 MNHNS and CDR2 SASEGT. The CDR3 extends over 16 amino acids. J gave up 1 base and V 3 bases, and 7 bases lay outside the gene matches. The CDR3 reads CASSDRTGRFQETQYF. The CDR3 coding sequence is TGTGCCAGCAGTGACAGGACAGGGCGATTCCAAGAGACCCAGTACTTC.

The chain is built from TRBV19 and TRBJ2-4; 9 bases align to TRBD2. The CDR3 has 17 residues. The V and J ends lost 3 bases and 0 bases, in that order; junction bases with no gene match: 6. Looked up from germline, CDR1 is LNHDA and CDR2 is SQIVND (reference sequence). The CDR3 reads CASSIRLAGLAKNIQYF. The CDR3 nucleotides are TGTGCCAGTAGTATCCGTCTAGCGGGGCTAGCCAAAAACATTCAGTACTTC. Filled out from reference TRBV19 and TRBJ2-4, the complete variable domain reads DGGITQSPKYLFRKEGQNVTLSCEQNLNHDAMYWYRQDPGQGLRLIYYSQIVNDFQKGDIAEGYSVSREKKESFPLTVTSAQKNPTAFYLCASSIRLAGLAKNIQYFGAGTRLSVL.

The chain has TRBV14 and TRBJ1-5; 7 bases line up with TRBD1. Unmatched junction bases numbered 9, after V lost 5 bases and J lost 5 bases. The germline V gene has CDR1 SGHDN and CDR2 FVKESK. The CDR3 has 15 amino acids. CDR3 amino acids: CASSSGRQGYQPQHF. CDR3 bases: TGTGCCAGCAGCTCAGGGCGACAGGGATATCAGCCCCAGCATTTT.